Listed below are T cell receptor beta chains from one sample, sequenced in a study of blood T cell repertoires in COVID-19. This table comes from immunoSEQ multiplex PCR, and its TCRdb copy is limited to in-frame clones, with some not included. The data hold some 230,000 clones, with around 82% observed a single time. Sequencing input: peripheral blood. Receptors originate from a woman aged 25 to 39 who had recovered from COVID-19. Each CDR3 is given with its conserved first and last residue. Each record gives: D gene, V gene, clone size, J gene, CDR3 protein, CDR3 DNA. The D gene is left open where the match is weak. Clone size is not always given. Where it is, it says once, few, many or a class for expanded clones.

D gene: TRBD1; V gene: TRBV30; clone size: few; J gene: TRBJ1-1; CDR3 protein: CASKGQPNTEAFF; CDR3 DNA: TGTGCCTCGAAGGGACAGCCCAACACTGAAGCTTTCTTT
D gene: -; V gene: TRBV20-1; clone size: -; J gene: TRBJ2-1; CDR3 protein: CSASVGAHRKSYNEQFF; CDR3 DNA: TGCAGTGCTAGTGTGGGGGCGCATCGGAAATCCTACAATGAGCAGTTCTTC
D gene: TRBD1; V gene: TRBV18; clone size: -; J gene: TRBJ1-4; CDR3 protein: CASSPDRGNEQKLFF; CDR3 DNA: TGTGCCAGCTCACCAGACAGGGGCAACGAGCAAAAACTGTTTTTT
D gene: TRBD2; V gene: TRBV5-1; clone size: -; J gene: TRBJ2-7; CDR3 protein: CASSFSGLSSYEQYF; CDR3 DNA: TGCGCCAGCAGCTTTAGCGGGTTGAGCTCCTACGAGCAGTACTTC
D gene: TRBD1; V gene: TRBV7-9; clone size: -; J gene: TRBJ2-6; CDR3 protein: CASSLRDSQDVSGANVLTF; CDR3 DNA: TGTGCCAGCAGCCTACGGGACAGCCAGGACGTCTCTGGGGCCAACGTCCTGACTTTC
D gene: -; V gene: TRBV9; clone size: -; J gene: TRBJ2-7; CDR3 protein: CASSVAGQASYEQYF; CDR3 DNA: TGTGCCAGCAGCGTAGCTGGTCAGGCGTCCTACGAGCAGTACTTC
D gene: -; V gene: TRBV28; clone size: -; J gene: TRBJ1-1; CDR3 protein: CATLQGSGGGTEAFF; CDR3 DNA: TGTGCCACCTTGCAAGGGAGCGGGGGCGGCACTGAAGCTTTCTTT
D gene: TRBD2; V gene: TRBV6-4; clone size: -; J gene: TRBJ2-1; CDR3 protein: CASSDSSGSSYNEQFF; CDR3 DNA: TGTGCCAGCAGTGACAGTAGCGGGAGTTCCTACAATGAGCAGTTCTTC
D gene: -; V gene: TRBV5-3; clone size: -; J gene: TRBJ2-5; CDR3 protein: CARSLSEIVGQETQYF; CDR3 DNA: TGTGCCAGAAGCTTGAGCGAAATTGTCGGCCAAGAGACCCAGTACTTC
D gene: -; V gene: TRBV6-6; clone size: -; J gene: TRBJ2-2; CDR3 protein: CASSGSGWSGQWGTGELFF; CDR3 DNA: TGTGCCAGCAGTGGATCCGGTTGGAGCGGGCAATGGGGCACCGGGGAGCTGTTTTTT
D gene: TRBD2; V gene: TRBV9; clone size: -; J gene: TRBJ2-7; CDR3 protein: CASSSSGNSYEQYF; CDR3 DNA: TGTGCCAGCAGTTCTAGCGGGAACTCCTACGAGCAGTACTTC
D gene: TRBD2; V gene: TRBV19; clone size: -; J gene: TRBJ2-1; CDR3 protein: CASSYPGGNNEQFF; CDR3 DNA: TGTGCCAGTAGTTACCCGGGAGGAAACAATGAGCAGTTCTTC
D gene: -; V gene: TRBV19; clone size: -; J gene: TRBJ1-5; CDR3 protein: CASSMGSVGGQPQHF; CDR3 DNA: TGTGCCAGTAGTATGGGGTCGGTGGGGGGACAGCCCCAGCATTTT
D gene: -; V gene: TRBV28; clone size: -; J gene: TRBJ1-2; CDR3 protein: CASRTGYGYTF; CDR3 DNA: TGTGCCAGCAGAACGGGATATGGCTACACCTTC
D gene: TRBD1; V gene: TRBV13; clone size: few; J gene: TRBJ2-3; CDR3 protein: CASSRQGYSTDTQYF; CDR3 DNA: TGTGCCAGCAGCCGACAGGGGTATAGCACAGATACGCAGTATTTT
D gene: TRBD2; V gene: TRBV11-2; clone size: -; J gene: TRBJ2-3; CDR3 protein: CASSPGLPSGRQTQYF; CDR3 DNA: TGTGCCAGCAGCCCGGGATTACCTAGCGGGAGACAGACGCAGTATTTT
D gene: TRBD1; V gene: TRBV25-1; clone size: -; J gene: TRBJ1-6; CDR3 protein: CASRGTGVNSPLHF; CDR3 DNA: TGTGCCAGCAGGGGGACAGGGGTTAATTCACCCCTCCACTTT
D gene: -; V gene: TRBV15; clone size: once; J gene: TRBJ2-7; CDR3 protein: CATSSRGPYYEQYF; CDR3 DNA: TGTGCCACCAGCTCTAGAGGCCCATACTACGAGCAGTACTTC
D gene: -; V gene: TRBV2; clone size: -; J gene: TRBJ2-2; CDR3 protein: CASSEYGLNTGELFF; CDR3 DNA: TGTGCCAGCAGTGAATATGGCCTGAACACCGGGGAGCTGTTTTTT
D gene: TRBD2; V gene: TRBV10-3; clone size: -; J gene: TRBJ2-1; CDR3 protein: CAIRWGEREFEQFF; CDR3 DNA: TGTGCCATCCGTTGGGGGGAGCGGGAGTTTGAGCAGTTCTTC
D gene: -; V gene: TRBV7-9; clone size: few; J gene: TRBJ2-4; CDR3 protein: CASRPGQGGNIQYF; CDR3 DNA: TGTGCCAGCAGACCTGGACAGGGAGGGAACATTCAGTACTTC
D gene: -; V gene: TRBV5-4; clone size: -; J gene: TRBJ2-5; CDR3 protein: CASSGTGEYVETQYF; CDR3 DNA: TGTGCCAGCAGCGGGACGGGGGAATACGTAGAGACCCAGTACTTC
D gene: -; V gene: TRBV9; clone size: -; J gene: TRBJ2-2; CDR3 protein: CASSVWKGPGAGELFF; CDR3 DNA: TGTGCCAGCAGCGTTTGGAAGGGACCGGGGGCCGGGGAGCTGTTTTTT
D gene: TRBD1; V gene: TRBV5-1; clone size: -; J gene: TRBJ1-5; CDR3 protein: CASSPTGVNQPQHF; CDR3 DNA: TGCGCCAGCAGCCCCACAGGGGTTAATCAGCCCCAGCATTTT
D gene: -; V gene: TRBV7-3; clone size: -; J gene: TRBJ2-2; CDR3 protein: CASSSSAQATNTGELFF; CDR3 DNA: TGTGCCAGCAGCTCTTCGGCGCAGGCTACGAACACCGGGGAGCTGTTTTTT
D gene: -; V gene: TRBV4-1; clone size: -; J gene: TRBJ1-3; CDR3 protein: CASSQEGASGNTIYF; CDR3 DNA: TGCGCCAGCAGCCAAGAAGGGGCTTCTGGAAACACCATATATTTT
D gene: -; V gene: TRBV2; clone size: -; J gene: TRBJ2-5; CDR3 protein: CASRGGQIQETQYF; CDR3 DNA: TGTGCCAGCAGGGGGGGACAGATACAAGAGACCCAGTACTTC
D gene: -; V gene: TRBV28; clone size: -; J gene: TRBJ1-4; CDR3 protein: CASLLGGDEKLFF; CDR3 DNA: TGTGCCAGCCTATTAGGGGGAGATGAAAAACTGTTTTTT
D gene: TRBD2; V gene: TRBV30; clone size: few; J gene: TRBJ2-7; CDR3 protein: CAWTVAGTTYEQYF; CDR3 DNA: TGTGCCTGGACCGTAGCCGGGACTACTTACGAGCAGTACTTC
D gene: -; V gene: TRBV14; clone size: -; J gene: TRBJ2-1; CDR3 protein: CASSQEASFGYNEQFF; CDR3 DNA: TGTGCCAGCAGCCAAGAAGCTAGTTTTGGCTACAATGAGCAGTTCTTC
D gene: -; V gene: TRBV28; clone size: -; J gene: TRBJ1-6; CDR3 protein: CASSFRGSPLHF; CDR3 DNA: TGTGCCAGCAGCTTTAGGGGTTCACCCCTCCACTTT
D gene: -; V gene: TRBV5-6; clone size: -; J gene: TRBJ2-2; CDR3 protein: CASSSGLMNTGELFF; CDR3 DNA: TGTGCCAGCAGCTCGGGACTCATGAACACCGGGGAGCTGTTTTTT
D gene: -; V gene: TRBV6-5; clone size: -; J gene: TRBJ2-7; CDR3 protein: CASSRVEQYF; CDR3 DNA: TGTGCCAGCAGCCGGGTCGAGCAGTACTTC
D gene: TRBD1; V gene: TRBV10-2; clone size: -; J gene: TRBJ2-7; CDR3 protein: CASSELGQQGNGEQYF; CDR3 DNA: TGCGCCAGCAGTGAGCTGGGACAACAGGGGAATGGTGAGCAGTACTTC
D gene: TRBD1; V gene: TRBV14; clone size: -; J gene: TRBJ2-1; CDR3 protein: CASSHDRGPYNEQFF; CDR3 DNA: TGTGCCAGCAGCCACGACAGGGGACCCTACAATGAGCAGTTCTTC
D gene: TRBD1; V gene: TRBV9; clone size: few; J gene: TRBJ2-3; CDR3 protein: CASTSTGGLDTQYF; CDR3 DNA: TGTGCCAGCACCTCGACAGGGGGCTTGGATACGCAGTATTTT
D gene: -; V gene: TRBV29-1; clone size: few; J gene: TRBJ1-2; CDR3 protein: CSVVAGSLGIGDGSGYTF; CDR3 DNA: TGCAGCGTTGTGGCCGGATCGCTTGGCATAGGGGATGGTAGTGGCTACACCTTC
D gene: -; V gene: TRBV9; clone size: -; J gene: TRBJ2-7; CDR3 protein: CASSVYTETEQYF; CDR3 DNA: TGTGCCAGCAGCGTTTACACGGAGACGGAGCAGTACTTC
D gene: TRBD1; V gene: TRBV27; clone size: -; J gene: TRBJ2-7; CDR3 protein: CASSFLTPGQGKYEQYF; CDR3 DNA: TGTGCCAGCAGTTTCCTTACTCCGGGACAGGGGAAGTACGAGCAGTACTTC
D gene: -; V gene: TRBV27; clone size: -; J gene: TRBJ1-6; CDR3 protein: CASQAEAAYNSPLHF; CDR3 DNA: TGTGCCAGCCAGGCGGAGGCTGCCTATAATTCACCCCTCCACTTT
D gene: -; V gene: TRBV29-1; clone size: -; J gene: TRBJ2-1; CDR3 protein: CSVAGGDRAYNEQFF; CDR3 DNA: TGCAGCGTTGCCGGGGGGGACAGGGCCTACAATGAGCAGTTCTTC
D gene: TRBD1; V gene: TRBV6-4; clone size: -; J gene: TRBJ1-6; CDR3 protein: CASRSTGGLSPLHF; CDR3 DNA: TGTGCCAGCAGGTCTACAGGGGGCCTTTCACCCCTCCACTTT
D gene: -; V gene: TRBV5-1; clone size: -; J gene: TRBJ2-3; CDR3 protein: CASSFQSEVDTQYF; CDR3 DNA: TGCGCCAGCAGCTTTCAATCGGAGGTAGATACGCAGTATTTT
D gene: -; V gene: TRBV2; clone size: -; J gene: TRBJ1-3; CDR3 protein: CASSEVPHGSGNTIYF; CDR3 DNA: TGTGCCAGCAGTGAAGTTCCTCACGGCTCTGGAAACACCATATATTTT
D gene: -; V gene: TRBV5-4; clone size: -; J gene: TRBJ2-5; CDR3 protein: CASSRDVGGETQYF; CDR3 DNA: TGTGCCAGCAGCCGGGACGTTGGAGGGGAGACCCAGTACTTC
D gene: -; V gene: TRBV5-1; clone size: -; J gene: TRBJ2-1; CDR3 protein: CASSPRQTGEQFF; CDR3 DNA: TGCGCCAGCAGCCCGCGGCAGACGGGTGAGCAGTTCTTC
D gene: TRBD1; V gene: TRBV11-2; clone size: -; J gene: TRBJ1-1; CDR3 protein: CASSLGGYRGNTEAFF; CDR3 DNA: TGTGCCAGCAGCTTAGGAGGATACAGGGGGAACACTGAAGCTTTCTTT
D gene: TRBD2; V gene: TRBV6-5; clone size: -; J gene: TRBJ2-7; CDR3 protein: CASSYEAGGPYEQYF; CDR3 DNA: TGTGCCAGCAGTTACGAAGCGGGAGGGCCCTACGAGCAGTACTTC
D gene: TRBD1; V gene: TRBV6-5; clone size: -; J gene: TRBJ1-5; CDR3 protein: CASTATGTGNQPQHF; CDR3 DNA: TGTGCCAGCACCGCGACCGGGACAGGGAATCAGCCCCAGCATTTT
D gene: TRBD2; V gene: TRBV3-1/TRBV3-2; clone size: -; J gene: TRBJ2-3; CDR3 protein: CASGTRDYGIDTQYF; CDR3 DNA: TGTGCCAGCGGTACTCGGGACTATGGGATAGATACGCAGTATTTT
D gene: -; V gene: TRBV3-1/TRBV3-2; clone size: -; J gene: TRBJ1-5; CDR3 protein: CASSQDHTRNQPQHF; CDR3 DNA: TGTGCCAGCAGCCAAGATCACACGCGCAATCAGCCCCAGCATTTT
D gene: -; V gene: TRBV9; clone size: few; J gene: TRBJ2-2; CDR3 protein: CASSAFPTGELFF; CDR3 DNA: TGTGCCAGCAGCGCCTTCCCGACCGGGGAGCTGTTTTTT
D gene: -; V gene: TRBV11-2; clone size: -; J gene: TRBJ2-5; CDR3 protein: CASSFYTGRAQYF; CDR3 DNA: TGTGCCAGCAGCTTCTATACGGGTCGGGCCCAGTACTTC
D gene: -; V gene: TRBV7-9; clone size: -; J gene: TRBJ1-1; CDR3 protein: CASSPPAGVNTEAFF; CDR3 DNA: TGTGCCAGCAGCCCCCCAGCAGGGGTGAACACTGAAGCTTTCTTT
D gene: TRBD2; V gene: TRBV4-1; clone size: -; J gene: TRBJ2-7; CDR3 protein: CASSPLWAGGLPSYEQYF; CDR3 DNA: TGCGCCAGCAGCCCCCTATGGGCGGGAGGCCTCCCGAGCTACGAGCAGTACTTC
D gene: TRBD1; V gene: TRBV29-1; clone size: -; J gene: TRBJ2-5; CDR3 protein: CSLKDRGYGAQYF; CDR3 DNA: TGCAGCTTAAAGGACAGGGGGTATGGGGCCCAGTACTTC
D gene: -; V gene: TRBV7-2; clone size: -; J gene: TRBJ2-7; CDR3 protein: CASSPEVQRSYEQYF; CDR3 DNA: TGTGCCAGCAGCCCAGAGGTTCAGCGGAGCTACGAGCAGTACTTC
D gene: -; V gene: TRBV5-5; clone size: -; J gene: TRBJ2-1; CDR3 protein: CASSLGILADYNEQFF; CDR3 DNA: TGTGCCAGCAGCTTGGGCATCTTAGCGGACTACAATGAGCAGTTCTTC
D gene: -; V gene: TRBV5-1; clone size: -; J gene: TRBJ2-1; CDR3 protein: CASSLARAVNEQFF; CDR3 DNA: TGCGCCAGCAGCTTGGCCAGGGCAGTCAATGAGCAGTTCTTC